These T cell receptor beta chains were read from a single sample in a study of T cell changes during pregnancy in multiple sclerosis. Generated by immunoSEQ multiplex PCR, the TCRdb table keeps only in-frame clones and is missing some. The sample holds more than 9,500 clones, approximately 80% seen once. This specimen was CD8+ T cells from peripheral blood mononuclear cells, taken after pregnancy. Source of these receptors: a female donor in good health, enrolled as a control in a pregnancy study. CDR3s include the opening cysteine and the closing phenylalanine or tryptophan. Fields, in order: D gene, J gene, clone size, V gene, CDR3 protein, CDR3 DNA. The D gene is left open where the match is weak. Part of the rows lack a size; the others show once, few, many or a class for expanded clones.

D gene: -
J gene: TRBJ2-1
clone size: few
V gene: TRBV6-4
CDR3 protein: CASSRIAEGDEQFF
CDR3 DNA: TGTGCCAGCAGTCGGATAGCGGAGGGCGATGAGCAGTTCTTC

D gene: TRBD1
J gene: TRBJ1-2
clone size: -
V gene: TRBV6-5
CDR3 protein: CASSTRTGLNGYTF
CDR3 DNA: TGTGCCAGCAGTACTCGGACAGGGCTCAATGGCTACACCTTC

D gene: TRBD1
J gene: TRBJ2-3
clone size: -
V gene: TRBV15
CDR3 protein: CATSRAQGEHTDTQYF
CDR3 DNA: TGTGCCACCAGCAGAGCCCAGGGGGAACACACAGATACGCAGTATTTT

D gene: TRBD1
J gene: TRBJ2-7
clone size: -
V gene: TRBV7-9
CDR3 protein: CASSPATGSLLEQYF
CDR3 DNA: TGTGCCAGCAGCCCAGCGACAGGGTCCCTCTTAGAGCAGTACTTC

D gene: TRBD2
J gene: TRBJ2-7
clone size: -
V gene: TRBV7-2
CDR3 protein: CASSFGGISSYEQYF
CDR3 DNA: TGTGCCAGCAGCTTCGGGGGGATAAGCTCCTACGAGCAGTACTTC

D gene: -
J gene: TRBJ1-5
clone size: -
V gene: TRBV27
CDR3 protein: CATKPGASNQPQHF
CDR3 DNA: TGTGCCACCAAGCCAGGGGCTAGCAATCAGCCCCAGCATTTT

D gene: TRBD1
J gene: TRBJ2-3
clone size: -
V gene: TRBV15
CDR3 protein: CATSRDSGTGADTQYF
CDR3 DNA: TGTGCCACCAGCAGAGATTCGGGGACAGGGGCAGATACGCAGTATTTT

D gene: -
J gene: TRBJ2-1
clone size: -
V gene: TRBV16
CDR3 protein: CASSQAGLTYNEQFF
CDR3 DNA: TGTGCCAGCAGCCAAGCGGGACTTACCTACAATGAGCAGTTCTTC

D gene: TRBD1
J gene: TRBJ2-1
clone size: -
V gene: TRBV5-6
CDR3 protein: CASSLETGIREQFF
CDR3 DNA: TGTGCCAGCAGCTTGGAGACAGGGATACGTGAGCAGTTCTTC

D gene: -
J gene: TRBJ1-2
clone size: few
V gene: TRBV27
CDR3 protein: CASSFGSGPGYGYTF
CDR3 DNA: TGTGCCAGCAGTTTCGGTAGTGGCCCGGGGTATGGCTACACCTTC

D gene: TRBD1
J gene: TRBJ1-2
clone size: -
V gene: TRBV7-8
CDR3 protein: CASSLAGGRHYGYTF
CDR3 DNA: TGTGCCAGCAGCTTAGCAGGGGGCCGTCACTATGGCTACACCTTC

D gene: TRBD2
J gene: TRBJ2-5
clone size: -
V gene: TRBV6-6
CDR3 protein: CASSLLAEQETQYF
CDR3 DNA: TGTGCCAGCAGTTTGCTAGCGGAACAAGAGACCCAGTACTTC

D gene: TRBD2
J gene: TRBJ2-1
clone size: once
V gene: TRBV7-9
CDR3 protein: CASSSRGKREASYNEQFF
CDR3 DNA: TGTGCCAGCAGCTCTCGGGGGAAGCGGGAGGCCTCCTACAATGAGCAGTTCTTC

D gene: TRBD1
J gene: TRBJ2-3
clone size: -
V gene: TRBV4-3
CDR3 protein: CASSHGTAPTDTQYF
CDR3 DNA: TGCGCCAGCAGCCACGGGACAGCCCCCACAGATACGCAGTATTTT

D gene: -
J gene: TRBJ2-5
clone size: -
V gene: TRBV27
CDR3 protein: CASSLGLMKTQYF
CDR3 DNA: TGTGCCAGCAGTCTGGGACTTATGAAGACCCAGTACTTC

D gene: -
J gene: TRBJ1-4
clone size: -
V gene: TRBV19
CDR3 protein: CASSIFVVNEKLFF
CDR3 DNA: TGTGCCAGTAGTATTTTCGTCGTTAATGAAAAACTGTTTTTT

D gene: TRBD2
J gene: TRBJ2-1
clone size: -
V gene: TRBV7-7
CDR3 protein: CASSLGSPGGEQFF
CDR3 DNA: TGTGCTAGCAGCTTAGGATCACCGGGGGGTGAGCAGTTCTTC

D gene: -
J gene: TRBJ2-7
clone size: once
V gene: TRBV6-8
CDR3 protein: CASRHSGPRRDYEQYF
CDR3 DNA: TGTGCCAGCCGCCATTCGGGCCCGAGGAGGGACTACGAGCAGTACTTC

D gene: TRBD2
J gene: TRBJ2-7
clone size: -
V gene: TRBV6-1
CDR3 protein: CASSEWSSGGYEQYF
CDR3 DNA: TGTGCCAGCAGTGAATGGAGTAGCGGGGGCTACGAGCAGTACTTC

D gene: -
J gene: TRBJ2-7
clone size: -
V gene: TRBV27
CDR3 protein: CASSSLRTPLLYEQYF
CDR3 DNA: TGTGCCAGCAGTTCTCTGCGAACTCCCCTACTCTACGAGCAGTACTTC

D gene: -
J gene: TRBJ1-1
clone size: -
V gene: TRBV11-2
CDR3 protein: CASSLSGRNTEAFF
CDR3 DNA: TGTGCCAGCAGCTTAAGTGGGAGGAACACTGAAGCTTTCTTT

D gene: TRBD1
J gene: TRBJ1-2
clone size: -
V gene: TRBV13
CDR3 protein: CASSGADRGLYGYTF
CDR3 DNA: TGTGCCAGCAGCGGAGCGGACAGGGGGCTGTATGGCTACACCTTC

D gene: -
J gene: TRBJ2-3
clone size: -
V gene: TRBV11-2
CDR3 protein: CASSLFGSSTDTQYF
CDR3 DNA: TGTGCCAGCAGCTTATTTGGCAGTAGCACAGATACGCAGTATTTT